The 3 T cell receptor beta chains presented below share a single source sample, sequenced in a study of shared clonotypes between healthy human individuals (TCRdb year 2020). Libraries were made using the immunoSEQ multiplex PCR assay. Not all clones reach the TCRdb copy of this immuneACCESS table, which keeps in-frame sequences only. Checked studies attribute under half of the gap to unresolved V genes and leave the rest unexplained. Within this sample are millions of clones, with over 85% of them counted one time only. The biggest ten clones account for 0.13% of the sample. The sequenced sample consisted of naive CD4+ T cells sorted from blood. The sample's cell subset or site label, in plain terms: CD45RA+ positively selected. The receptor set was obtained from a man aged 18 to 30 in good health.

This rearrangement joins TRBV2 to TRBJ2-7; 7 bases line up with TRBD2. V was clipped by 3 bases and J by 6 bases; unmatched bases: 8. CDR1 is SNHLY, CDR2 FYNNEI, per germline. The length of the CDR3 is 14 residues. The CDR3 here is CASSELTSGGEQYF. The CDR3 DNA reads as TGTGCCAGCAGTGAGCTGACGTCGGGGGGCGAGCAGTACTTC.

The genes are TRBV6-1 and TRBJ1-4; 8 bases are shared with TRBD1. The germline CDR1 and CDR2 sequences are MNHNS and SASEGT. V gave up 6 bases and J gave up 4 bases; unmatched junction bases: 7. The CDR3 is made up of 15 amino acids. The CDR3 loop reads CASRRTGGGNEKLFF. The CDR3 DNA sequence: TGTGCCAGCAGAAGAACAGGGGGGGGTAATGAAAAACTGTTTTTT.

This rearrangement joins TRBV9 to TRBJ2-1, with 7 bases aligning to TRBD1. The CDR3 has 15 amino acids. The germline gives CDR1 SGDLS, CDR2 YYNGEE. V gave up 6 bases and J gave up 7 bases; unmatched junction bases: 13. The CDR3 nucleotides read TGTGCCAGCACCCAAGAGGGGGCTTCGTGGAATGAGCAGTTCTTC. It specifies CASTQEGASWNEQFF.